Following are 8 T cell receptor beta chains from one sample sequenced in a study of blood T cell repertoires in COVID-19. Produced via immunoSEQ multiplex PCR; TCRdb's table is partial and in-frame only. The sample shows roughly 90,000 clones, 75% to 90% of them seen only once. Material: peripheral blood. These receptors came from a woman at least 80 years old with active or convalescent COVID-19.

J is TRBJ2-7 and V is TRBV10-3; 7 bases fit TRBD1. V trimming: 4 bases; J trimming: 4 bases; junction bases outside the gene matches: 10. This CDR3 contains 15 residues. Germline CDR1 reads ENHRY; CDR2 reads SYGVKD. CDR3 coding DNA: TGTGCCATCAGTGCCTTCGACAGGGCTTCATACGAGCAGTACTTC. It encodes CAISAFDRASYEQYF.

The gene calls are TRBV24-1 and TRBJ1-2; D is unresolved. V lost 9 bases and J lost 8, with 15 bases in between. The CDR3 consists of 12 residues. Germline-derived CDR1 and CDR2 are KGHDR and SFDVKD. DNA for the CDR3: TGTGCCACCGAATCCGGGGTAGGCGGCTACACCTTC. Translating it yields CATESGVGGYTF.

The J gene is TRBJ1-5, the V gene TRBV6-2 or TRBV6-3; tentatively, D is TRBD1 (6 bases). The germline V gene encodes CDR1 MNHEY and CDR2 SVGEGT. V was shortened by 6 bases and J by 2 bases, with 20 bases between the two germline ends. The CDR3 runs to 17 residues. The CDR3 DNA reads as TGTGCCAGCAGCAGCCAACCCCGGGCAGGGGGCAATCAGCCCCAGCATTTT. Protein product: CASSSQPRAGGNQPQHF.

In the case of this clone: The junction departs from germline at one end; a sequencing error may be responsible. This chain uses TRBV5-4 with TRBJ2-7, with TRBD2 identical over 12 bases. CDR3 size: 15 residues. The germline CDR1 and CDR2 sequences are SGHNT and YYREEE (reference sequence). CDR3 residues: CTSRRGLAGSYEQYF. As DNA, the CDR3 is TGTACCAGCAGAAGAGGACTAGCGGGATCCTACGAGCAGTACTTC. Full variable domain (remainder filled in from reference TRBV5-4 and TRBJ2-7): ETGVTQSPTHLIKTRGQQVTLRCSSQSGHNTVSWYQQALGQGPQFIFQYYREEENGRGNFPPRFSGLQFPNYSSELNVNALELDDSALYLCTSRRGLAGSYEQYFGPGTRLTVT.

The chain has TRBV24-1 and TRBJ2-5; TRBD1 matches at 7 bases. The CDR3 length is 14 residues. The trim removed 3 bases at V and 2 bases at J, leaving 2 bases unmatched. Germline CDR1 is KGHDR and CDR2 is SFDVKD. The DNA for the CDR3 is TGTGCCACCAGTGATCCACAGGGGCAAGAGACCCAGTACTTC. Amino acid sequence: CATSDPQGQETQYF.

The chain links TRBV5-8 to TRBJ2-5, with D perhaps TRBD2 (6 bases). Trimming shortened V by 1 base and J by 1 base, and 11 bases separated the two germline ends. The CDR3 totals 15 residues. CDR1 is SGHTS and CDR2 is YDEGEE in the germline V gene. The CDR3 reads CASSLHRGSQETQYF. Written as DNA, the CDR3 is TGTGCCAGCAGCTTGCACCGGGGGAGCCAAGAGACCCAGTACTTC.

This chain joins TRBV15 and TRBJ1-4; a possible D gene is TRBD1 (5 bases). V was pared by 6 bases and J by 8 bases, with 16 bases between. This CDR3 spans 14 amino acids. Germline V gives CDR1 LNHNV, CDR2 YYDKDF (reference sequence). Here the CDR3 DNA reads TGTGCCACCAGGGGAGGGGCCTTGAAAGAAAAACTGTTTTTT. As protein: CATRGGALKEKLFF. Full variable domain (missing parts from reference TRBV15 and TRBJ1-4): DAMVIQNPRYQVTQFGKPVTLSCSQTLNHNVMYWYQQKSSQAPKLLFHYYDKDFNNEADTPDNFQSRRPNTSFCFLDIRSPGLGDTAMYLCATRGGALKEKLFFGSGTQLSVL.

The J gene is TRBJ2-6, the V gene TRBV7-9; D is perhaps TRBD1 (5 bases). Trimming left V 7 bases short and J 1 base short, with 8 bases between. The CDR3 contains 14 residues. The germline V gene encodes CDR1 SEHNR and CDR2 FQNEAQ (reference sequence). The CDR3 coding sequence is TGTGCCAGCAATAGGGGTTCTGGGGCCAACGTCCTGACTTTC. It translates to CASNRGSGANVLTF.